This T cell receptor beta chain was captured in a study of T-cell reconstitution after alpha-beta-depleted transplantation in children. Study findings and constraints: One year after transplant, T-cell counts and diversity came mostly from newly produced T cells.

Preparation of the TCRbeta library used unique molecular identifiers. TCRdb reprocessed the PCR reads via MiXCR and lists one record per CDR3 protein. Of 550,000 to 800,000 distinct CDR3 sequences listed, around 13% are singletons. In this sample, this clonotype turned up many times. What it recognizes is unknown. The sequence came from a girl under 10 years old with congenital amegakaryocytic thrombocytopenia, due to receive a stem cell transplant. This sample comprised PBMCs, obtained before TCRalphabeta/CD19-depleted stem cell transplant.

CDR3 DNA: TGCGCCAGCAGCGCCGTATCCGGGACCATCAACACTGAAGCTTTCTTT. It specifies CASSAVSGTINTEAFF. V gene TRBV5-1 combines with J gene TRBJ1-1; the D gene is possibly TRBD1 (5 bases). V was shortened by 4 bases and J by 2 bases, with 18 bases between the two germline ends. Looked up from germline, CDR1 is SGHRS and CDR2 is YFSETQ. This CDR3 has 16 amino acids. The full variable domain, with the rest looked up from reference TRBV5-1 and TRBJ1-1, is KAGVTQTPRYLIKTRGQQVTLSCSPISGHRSVSWYQQTPGQGLQFLFEYFSETQRNKGNFPGRFSGRQFSNSRSEMNVSTLELGDSALYLCASSAVSGTINTEAFFGQGTRLTVV.